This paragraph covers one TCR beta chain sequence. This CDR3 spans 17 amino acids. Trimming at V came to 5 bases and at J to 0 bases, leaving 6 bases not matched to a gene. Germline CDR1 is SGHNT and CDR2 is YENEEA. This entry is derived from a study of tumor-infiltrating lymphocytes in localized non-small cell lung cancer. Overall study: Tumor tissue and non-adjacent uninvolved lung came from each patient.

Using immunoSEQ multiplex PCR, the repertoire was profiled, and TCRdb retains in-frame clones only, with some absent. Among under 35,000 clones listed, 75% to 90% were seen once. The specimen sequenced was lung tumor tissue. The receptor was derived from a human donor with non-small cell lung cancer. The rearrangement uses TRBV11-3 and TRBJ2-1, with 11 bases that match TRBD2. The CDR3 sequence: CASSLGTSGYSYNEQFF. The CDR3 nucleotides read TGTGCCAGCAGCCTCGGGACTAGCGGCTACTCCTACAATGAGCAGTTCTTC.